This T cell receptor (beta chain) was found in a study of blood T cell repertoires in COVID-19. Looking at the study overall: Collection of acute and convalescent COVID-19 samples took place in the United States, Italy and Spain. The analysed material was cDNA or gDNA that came from T cells, B-cell-depleted T cells, or PBMCs.

The CDR3 loop spans 13 amino acids. CDR1 is MGHDK, CDR2 SYGVNS, per germline. V shed 8 bases and J 2 bases; nucleotides not matched to a gene: 3. The assay was immunoSEQ multiplex PCR, and TCRdb's table has in-frame clones only and misses some. This repertoire shows 150,000 or so clones, roughly 84% found once; its top ten account for roughly 8%. The clonotype was recovered from a woman aged 55-75 years with acute or convalescent COVID-19. Material: peripheral blood. This sequence joins TRBV25-1 and TRBJ2-7; TRBD1 agrees at 10 bases. The CDR3 region is CASRGQGAYEQYF. CDR3 DNA: TGTGCCAGCCGAGGACAGGGGGCCTACGAGCAGTACTTC.